This TCR beta chain is from a study of cytomegalovirus exposure and HLA in healthy donors. Study-wide results and limits: The authors reported that TCR beta sequences could predict HLA-A and HLA-B alleles. These predictions were accurate for most subjects in the first cohort. CMV antigen specificity of a few CMV-associated chains was confirmed in vitro.

As to this clone: The antigen remains unidentified.

The CDR3 has 13 residues. Trimming left V 5 bases short and J 7 bases short, with 11 bases between. CDR1 is SGHTA and CDR2 is FQGTGA in the germline V gene. The PCR ran on 60 Vbeta and 13 Jbeta primers. Some clones are missing from TCRdb's copy, which holds only in-frame ones; the method was immunoSEQ multiplex PCR. The sample has around 120,000 clones, about 68% seen once; the top ten hold about 3.8%. The chain is built from TRBV7-3 and TRBJ2-2; D is perhaps TRBD1 (6 bases). This sequence was found in a man aged 25 to 40 in good health and CMV-seropositive. The specimen sequenced was PBMCs. DNA of the CDR3: TGTGCCAGCAGCCCAGGGGTAAACGGGGAGCTGTTTTTT. This sequence encodes CASSPGVNGELFF.